This T cell receptor beta chain was profiled in a study of CD8+ T cells in alopecia areata. Sequencing used cDNA as its template, made by extracting RNA and reverse transcribing it. Generated by immunoSEQ multiplex PCR, the TCRdb table keeps only in-frame clones and is missing some. The sample has approximately 30,000 clones; about three fifths are singletons. Study-wide results and caveats: Alphabeta T cells residing in normal skin are also sequenced in scalp samples. Clonality exceeded that of normal scalp in lesional scalp, most notably in alopecia totalis/universalis.

Lesional scalp punch biopsies and peripheral blood came from alopecia areata patients. Cell sorting was applied to PBMCs, and CD4+ and CD8+ T cells were collected. To note about this clone: Its antigen is still unknown.

This CDR3 spans 12 amino acids. CDR1 and CDR2 (germline): SQVTM, ANQGSEA. Deletions cut 1 base from V and 12 bases from J, with 16 bases between. The chain has TRBV29-1 and TRBJ2-7; D possibly corresponds to TRBD2 (6 bases). The sequence derives from a human donor with alopecia areata. The sample consisted of NKG2D-high CD8+ T cells sorted from blood. CDR3 nucleotides: TGCAGCGTTGAAGTTGCGGGGCGCGCCAGGTACTTC. Encoded protein: CSVEVAGRARYF.